One sample yielded the 25 T cell receptor beta chains listed below, sequenced in a study of memory CD4+ T cells and cytomegalovirus serostatus. Single viable CD3+CD4+CD8-CD45RO+ cells were sorted as the memory CD4+ T cells. Sequenced by immunoSEQ multiplex PCR; TCRdb stores in-frame clones only, minus some. Here the sample spans fewer than 50,000 clones, 76% being singletons. The sample consisted of memory CD4+ T cells from blood. The receptor set was obtained from an adult in good health and CMV-seronegative.

This chain uses TRBV19 with TRBJ1-2; D call uncertain. The CDR3 is made up of 14 amino acids. Germline loops: CDR1 LNHDA, CDR2 SQIVND (reference sequence). V was pared by 4 bases and J by 4 bases, with 13 bases between. The CDR3 is CASSTPQPSYGYTF. The DNA for the CDR3 is TGTGCCAGTAGTACCCCACAGCCTTCCTATGGCTACACCTTC.

V usage is TRBV11-1 and J usage is TRBJ2-1, with 8 bases matching TRBD1. Germline V CDR1 and CDR2: SGHAT, FQDESV (reference sequence). Trimming at V came to 6 bases and at J to 6 bases, leaving 7 bases not matched to a gene. The CDR3 spans 14 residues. This CDR3 reads CASSLGQGVNEQFF. DNA for the CDR3: TGTGCCAGCAGTCTAGGACAGGGTGTCAATGAGCAGTTCTTC.

The chain combines TRBV5-4 with TRBJ2-3; D may match TRBD1 or TRBD2 (5 bases each). The CDR3 loop spans 18 amino acids. V lost 0 bases, J lost 4 bases, and 21 bases lay in between. Germline CDR1 and CDR2: SGHNT and YYREEE (reference sequence). The CDR3 DNA follows: TGTGCCAGCAGCTTGGGAGGGCAGGGCCAAATCAGGGCAGATACGCAGTATTTT. It yields the protein CASSLGGQGQIRADTQYF.

The chain uses TRBV5-8 and TRBJ1-5; TRBD1 matches at 7 bases. Looked up from germline, CDR1 is SGHTS and CDR2 is YDEGEE. After removal of 4 bases from V and 4 bases from J, the junction contained 2 bases not matched to a gene. CDR3 length equals 13 residues. CDR3 in amino acids: CASSRTGNQPQHF. Written as DNA, the CDR3 is TGTGCCAGCAGCAGGACAGGAAATCAGCCCCAGCATTTT.

The chain is built from TRBV5-1 and TRBJ1-1; perhaps TRBD1 as D (5 bases). In germline, CDR1 is SGHRS, CDR2 YFSETQ. V lost 4 bases and J 4 bases, leaving 14 bases between the germline ends. There are 14 residues in the CDR3. The CDR3 DNA reads as TGCGCCAGCAGCCCACAGGTCGTGGGCACTGAAGCTTTCTTT. It specifies CASSPQVVGTEAFF.

This chain joins TRBV6-5 and TRBJ1-1, with D hard to call. The germline gives CDR1 MNHEY, CDR2 SVGAGI. The CDR3 has 11 amino acids. Trimming left V 6 bases short and J 11 bases short, with 13 bases between. CDR3 in amino acids: CASSPGAGAFF. The CDR3 nucleotides are TGTGCCAGCAGCCCGGGCGCGGGGGCTTTCTTT.

This clone was seen a few times. The chain recombines TRBV7-2 with TRBJ2-5; TRBD2 agrees at 10 bases. The CDR3 length is 16 residues. J was trimmed by 4 bases and V by 1 base; bases with no gene match: 6. CDR1 and CDR2 from the germline V gene are SGHTA and FQGNSA. The CDR3 here is CASSLGAGGPTETQYF. As DNA, the CDR3 is TGTGCCAGCAGCTTAGGAGCGGGAGGGCCTACAGAGACCCAGTACTTC.

The V call is TRBV6-1, the J call TRBJ1-2; 7 bases fit TRBD1. With V trimmed by 4 bases and J by 4 bases, 3 bases remained unmatched. Per the germline V gene, CDR1 is MNHNS and CDR2 is SASEGT. The CDR3 sequence is 13 residues long. The CDR3 nucleotides read TGTGCCAGCAGTGCCCAGGGGGGCTATGGCTACACCTTC. Translated, it gives CASSAQGGYGYTF.

In this sample, this clone turned up a few times. V and J are TRBV5-1 and TRBJ2-2; D unclear. The germline V gene encodes CDR1 SGHRS and CDR2 YFSETQ. The CDR3 runs 14 residues. V was cut by 1 base and J by 0 bases, with 4 bases left in between. This CDR3 reads CASSLQSNTGELFF. The CDR3 nucleotides are TGCGCCAGCAGCTTGCAGTCGAACACCGGGGAGCTGTTTTTT.

The chain links TRBV28 to TRBJ2-1; TRBD1 might be the D (5 bases). The V gene lost 9 bases and the J gene lost 4 bases, with 13 bases spanning the gap. CDR3 length: 13 residues. Germline CDR1 is MDHEN and CDR2 is SYDVKM. CDR3 sequence reads: CASWRQSYNEQFF. In DNA, the CDR3 is TGTGCCAGTTGGCGACAGTCGTACAATGAGCAGTTCTTC.

The chain joins TRBV5-6 to TRBJ2-7; 7 nucleotides align to TRBD2. The length of the CDR3 is 15 residues. The ends lost 1 base at V and 0 bases at J; junction bases unmatched: 4. Germline lookup yields CDR1 SGHDT and CDR2 YYEEEE. CDR3 nucleotides: TGTGCCAGCAGCTTGTATGCGGGAGCCTCCTACGAGCAGTACTTC. It encodes CASSLYAGASYEQYF.

This clone was recorded once. The chain couples TRBV6-1 to TRBJ1-2; D not resolved. Trimming stripped 7 bases from V and 1 base from J, with 7 bases between. There are 12 residues in the CDR3. Germline V gene data show CDR1 as MNHNS and CDR2 as SASEGT. The CDR3 DNA reads TGTGCCAGCACCCAGGATAACTATGGCTACACCTTC. It specifies CASTQDNYGYTF.

This chain joins TRBV19 and TRBJ2-5, with D perhaps matching TRBD1 (6 bases). Between the trimmed V and J ends, which lost 3 bases and 5 bases, there was a span of 10 bases. The CDR3 totals 13 residues. CDR1 LNHDA and CDR2 SQIVND come from the germline V gene (reference sequence). For the CDR3, the DNA is TGTGCCAGTAGTATTTTGGGGGCCGAGACCCAGTACTTC. It codes for CASSILGAETQYF.

A few counts support this clone. The V call is TRBV19, the J call TRBJ2-1; 9 bases are shared with TRBD1. Per germline, CDR1 LNHDA and CDR2 SQIVND (reference sequence). The CDR3 contains 13 residues. Unmatched junction bases numbered 5, after V lost 9 bases and J lost 5 bases. Here the CDR3 reads CASPGQGDNEQFF. The CDR3 nucleotides read TGTGCCAGCCCGGGACAGGGCGACAATGAGCAGTTCTTC.

This clone was seen a handful of times. V is TRBV27 and J is TRBJ1-4; D gene unclear. Trimming took off 8 bases at V and 8 bases at J, with 15 bases between the two ends. Germline V gene lookup returns CDR1 MNHEY and CDR2 SMNVEV (reference sequence). The CDR3 consists of 13 residues. CDR3 in amino acids: CASSVRSGEKLFF. CDR3 bases: TGTGCCAGCTCTGTAAGGTCGGGCGAAAAACTGTTTTTT.

The CDR3 is CASTGSPNTEAFF. The CDR3 coding sequence is TGTGCCAGCACCGGGAGCCCTAACACTGAAGCTTTCTTT. The V call is TRBV2, the J call TRBJ1-1, with unresolved D. The CDR3 consists of 13 residues. V lost 7 bases, J lost 2 bases, and 11 bases lay in between. The V gene's germline CDR1 is SNHLY and CDR2 FYNNEI.

This clone has just one count. The chain recombines TRBV2 with TRBJ1-4, with TRBD1 identical over 7 bases. The CDR3 has 16 amino acids. The J segment lost 0 bases and the V segment lost 5 bases, leaving 6 bases of the junction unmatched. CDR1 and CDR2 from the germline V gene are SNHLY and FYNNEI. The CDR3 is CASSSYQGATNEKLFF. In DNA form, the CDR3 reads TGTGCCAGCAGTTCTTACCAGGGGGCAACTAATGAAAAACTGTTTTTT.

Only a few counts were recorded for this clone. The CDR3 DNA follows: TGTGCCAGCAGCGTATTTCATCAGCCCCAGCATTTT. This encodes CASSVFHQPQHF. The V call is TRBV5-6, the J call TRBJ1-5, with D uncertain. The V end was cut by 4 bases, the J end by 5 bases, with 7 bases between. CDR1 and CDR2 (germline): SGHDT, YYEEEE. The CDR3 totals 12 residues.

V usage is TRBV27 and J usage is TRBJ1-5; 8 bases line up with TRBD1. Germline-derived CDR1 and CDR2 are MNHEY and SMNVEV (reference sequence). V trimming: 4 bases; J trimming: 1 base; junction bases outside the gene matches: 6. The CDR3 covers 16 residues. CDR3 bases: TGTGCCAGCAGTTCCCGACAGGGGTTGAGCAATCAGCCCCAGCATTTT. Its protein is CASSSRQGLSNQPQHF.

The rearrangement uses TRBV5-1 and TRBJ2-5; TRBD1 agrees at 8 bases. The CDR3 runs to 15 residues. The ends lost 2 bases at V and 1 base at J; junction bases unmatched: 4. Germline V lookup: CDR1 SGHRS, CDR2 YFSETQ. CDR3 amino acids: CASSFGGQGQETQYF. As DNA, the CDR3 is TGCGCCAGCAGCTTTGGTGGACAGGGCCAAGAGACCCAGTACTTC.

The chain couples TRBV4-1 to TRBJ2-1; either TRBD1 or TRBD2 may supply D (5 bases each). Deletions cut 5 bases from V and 2 bases from J, with 19 bases between. The CDR3 length is 17 residues. Germline V gene lookup returns CDR1 MGHRA and CDR2 YSYEKL. CDR3 region: CASSSPEGRVTYNEQFF. The DNA of the CDR3 is TGCGCCAGCAGCAGCCCCGAGGGGCGGGTGACCTACAATGAGCAGTTCTTC.

The chain is built from TRBV29-1 and TRBJ2-3, with TRBD1 matching 7 bases. The CDR3 is 13 residues long. After removal of 7 bases from V and 0 bases from J, the junction contained 4 bases not matched to a gene. Germline loops: CDR1 SQVTM, CDR2 ANQGSEA. This CDR3 is CSGRQGSTDTQYF. CDR3 in DNA: TGCAGCGGCCGACAGGGAAGCACAGATACGCAGTATTTT.

The sample holds a few counts of this clone. The chain is built from TRBV4-1 and TRBJ2-5; 8 bases map to TRBD2. This CDR3 has 17 amino acids. Per the germline V gene, CDR1 is MGHRA and CDR2 is YSYEKL. V was clipped by 1 base and J by 5 bases; unmatched bases: 12. The CDR3 DNA reads TGCGCCAGCAGCCAAGGTTGGGCGGGAGGAGGGGGGGAGACCCAGTACTTC. Protein product: CASSQGWAGGGGETQYF.

This chain links TRBV28 with TRBJ2-1, with 8 positions matching TRBD2. The CDR3 is 16 amino acids. V lost 6 bases to trimming and J lost 0 bases; unmatched junction nucleotides: 7. The germline V gene has CDR1 MDHEN and CDR2 SYDVKM. This chain's CDR3 is CASRPGTSYSYNEQFF. As DNA, the CDR3 is TGTGCCAGCAGGCCCGGGACTAGTTACTCCTACAATGAGCAGTTCTTC.

Comments on this clone: Other DNA sequences in this sample translate to the same CDR3. This chain connects TRBV5-1 to TRBJ2-5; D might be TRBD1 (6 bases). Germline V gene data show CDR1 as SGHRS and CDR2 as YFSETQ. CDR3 length equals 14 residues. Trimming pared 5 bases from V and 2 bases from J, leaving 13 bases between. The CDR3 DNA reads TGCGCCAGCAGTCCTGGGACACTTCAAGAGACCCAGTACTTC. As protein: CASSPGTLQETQYF.